This T cell receptor beta chain came from a study of a mutant IDH1 vaccine in newly diagnosed glioma. Trimming took off 6 bases at V and 0 bases at J, with 18 bases between the two ends. CDR1 and CDR2 from the germline V gene are SNHLY and FYNNEI. This CDR3 spans 17 amino acids. For this clone: Its specificity is not known.

Time point: week 47, end of study. Doses of 300 ug of mutant IDH1 20-mer peptide were given with topical imiquimod. Profiled with immunoSEQ multiplex PCR; TCRdb holds only in-frame clones, not every one. The sample comprises roughly 86,000 clones, under 90% of which are singletons, and approximately 0.8% rests with the top ten. Sequencing was performed on PBMCs, taken from a glioma patient whose treatment included an IDH1 peptide vaccine. This chain links TRBV2 with TRBJ2-1; tentatively, D is TRBD1 (6 bases). The TCR was taken from a woman in her 50s with glioma. The CDR3 reads CASRDTTGTPSYNEQFF. Here the CDR3 DNA reads TGTGCCAGCAGGGATACGACAGGAACCCCCTCCTACAATGAGCAGTTCTTC.